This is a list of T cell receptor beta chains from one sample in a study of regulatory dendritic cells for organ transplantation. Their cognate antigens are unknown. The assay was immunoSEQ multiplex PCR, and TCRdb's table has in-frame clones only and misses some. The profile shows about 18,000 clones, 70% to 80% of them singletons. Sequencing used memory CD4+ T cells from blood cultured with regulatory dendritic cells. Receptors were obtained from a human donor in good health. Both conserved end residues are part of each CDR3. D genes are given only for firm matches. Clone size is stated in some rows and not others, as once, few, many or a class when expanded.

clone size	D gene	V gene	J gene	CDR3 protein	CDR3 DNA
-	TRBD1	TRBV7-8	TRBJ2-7	CASSLVRDRVSEQYF	TGTGCCAGCAGCTTAGTAAGGGACAGGGTCTCCGAGCAGTACTTC
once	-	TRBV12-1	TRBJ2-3	CASSFGGQFVSDTQYF	TGTGCCAGCAGCTTTGGGGGACAGTTTGTCTCAGATACGCAGTATTTT
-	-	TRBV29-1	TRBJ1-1	CSAGNRNTEAFF	TGCAGCGCCGGTAACAGGAACACTGAAGCTTTCTTT
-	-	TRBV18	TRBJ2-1	CASSPFLEVEQFF	TGTGCCAGCTCACCCTTCCTAGAGGTTGAGCAGTTCTTC
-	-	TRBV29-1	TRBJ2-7	CGVRTFKGSYEQYF	TGCGGAGTTAGGACCTTCAAGGGGTCCTACGAGCAGTACTTC
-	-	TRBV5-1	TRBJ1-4	CASSSFSRTASNEKLFF	TGCGCCAGCAGCTCCTTTAGTCGGACAGCCTCTAATGAAAAACTGTTTTTT
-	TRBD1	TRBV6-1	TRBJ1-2	CASSGDRRGQNYGYTF	TGTGCCAGCAGTGGGGACAGGAGAGGGCAAAACTATGGCTACACCTTC
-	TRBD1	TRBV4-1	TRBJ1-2	CASSQEGGAPYGYTF	TGCGCCAGCAGCCAAGAAGGGGGCGCCCCCTATGGCTACACCTTC
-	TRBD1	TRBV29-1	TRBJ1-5	CSVKGQGSDQPQHF	TGCAGCGTGAAAGGACAGGGGTCCGATCAGCCCCAGCATTTT
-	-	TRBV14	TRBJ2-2	CASSRAGSTGELFF	TGTGCCAGCAGCCGGGCGGGGTCCACCGGGGAGCTGTTTTTT
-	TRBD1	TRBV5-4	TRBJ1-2	CASSFQGQLFYGYTF	TGTGCCAGCAGCTTTCAGGGACAGCTCTTCTATGGCTACACCTTC
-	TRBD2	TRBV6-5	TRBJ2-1	CASRTSENNEQFF	TGTGCCAGCCGGACTAGCGAGAACAATGAGCAGTTCTTC
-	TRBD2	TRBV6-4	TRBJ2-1	CASSETSGEYNEQFF	TGTGCCAGCAGTGAGACTAGCGGAGAATACAATGAGCAGTTCTTC
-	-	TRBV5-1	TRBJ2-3	CASSFQTSTDTQYF	TGCGCCAGCAGCTTCCAAACCAGCACAGATACGCAGTATTTT
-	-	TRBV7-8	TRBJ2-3	CASSLDSGTQYF	TGTGCCAGCAGCTTGGACTCCGGTACGCAGTATTTT
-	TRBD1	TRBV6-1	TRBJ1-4	CASTYDRGNEKLFF	TGTGCCAGCACCTACGACAGGGGGAATGAAAAACTGTTTTTT
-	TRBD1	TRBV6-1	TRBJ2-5	CAATGSGGWETQYF	TGTGCCGCGACAGGGTCCGGTGGCTGGGAGACCCAGTACTTC
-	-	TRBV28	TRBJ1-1	CASSPETGIMTEAFF	TGTGCCAGCAGTCCCGAAACAGGGATAATGACTGAAGCTTTCTTT
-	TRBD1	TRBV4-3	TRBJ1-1	CASSPGTGGRVTTEAFF	TGCGCCAGCAGCCCGGGAACAGGGGGCAGGGTTACGACTGAAGCTTTCTTT
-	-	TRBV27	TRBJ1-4	CASSLHAQTTNEKLFF	TGTGCCAGCAGTTTACACGCACAAACAACTAATGAAAAACTGTTTTTT
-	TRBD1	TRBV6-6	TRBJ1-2	CASGTGGWGYTF	TGTGCCAGCGGGACAGGGGGCTGGGGCTACACCTTC
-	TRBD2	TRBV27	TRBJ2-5	CASKKGREGRQYF	TGTGCCAGCAAAAAAGGGCGGGAGGGCCGACAGTACTTC
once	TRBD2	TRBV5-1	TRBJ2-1	CASSLSSGAYNEQFF	TGCGCCAGCAGCTTGTCCAGCGGGGCCTACAATGAGCAGTTCTTC
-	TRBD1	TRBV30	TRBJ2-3	CAWSVQGLASDTQYF	TGTGCCTGGAGTGTACAGGGGCTAGCTTCAGATACGCAGTATTTT
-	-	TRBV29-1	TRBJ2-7	CSVEHEQYF	TGCAGCGTTGAACACGAGCAGTACTTC
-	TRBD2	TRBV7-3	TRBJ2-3	CASSASGGLDTQYF	TGTGCCAGCAGCGCCAGCGGGGGGCTAGATACGCAGTATTTT
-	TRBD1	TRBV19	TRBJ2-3	CASSTIQGAGTDTQYF	TGTGCCAGTAGTACAATCCAGGGGGCTGGCACAGATACGCAGTATTTT
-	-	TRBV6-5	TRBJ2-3	CASRSLWVSTDTQYF	TGTGCCAGCAGATCCCTATGGGTCAGCACAGATACGCAGTATTTT
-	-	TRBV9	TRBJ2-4	CASSVGKGLEYFQYF	TGTGCCAGCAGCGTCGGTAAGGGACTGGAATATTTTCAGTACTTC
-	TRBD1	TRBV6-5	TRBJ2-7	CASSQPGQGAGEQYF	TGTGCCAGCAGTCAACCGGGACAGGGGGCTGGGGAGCAGTACTTC
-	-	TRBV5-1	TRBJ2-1	CASSLGRLVAVGYNEQFF	TGCGCCAGCAGCTTGGGACGGCTGGTGGCGGTCGGGTACAATGAGCAGTTCTTC
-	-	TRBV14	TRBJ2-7	CASSQVIGSYEQYF	TGTGCCAGCAGCCAAGTGATCGGCTCCTACGAGCAGTACTTC